These 23 T cell receptor beta chains came from one sample sequenced in a study of cytomegalovirus exposure and HLA in healthy donors. PCR amplification relied on 60 Vbeta primers (plus 13 Jbeta primers). Sequencing was performed with immunoSEQ multiplex PCR; in TCRdb, only in-frame clones are kept and a portion is missing. This table holds 50,000 or so clones. The source material was PBMCs. The receptors derive from a woman in her fifties or sixties in good health and CMV-seropositive.

The chain has TRBV9 and TRBJ2-1; 12 nucleotides agree with TRBD2. Germline-derived CDR1 and CDR2 are SGDLS and YYNGEE. The CDR3 has 16 residues. Losses at the gene ends were 0 bases for V and 4 bases for J; bases not matched to a gene: 2. Here the CDR3 DNA reads TGTGCCAGCAGCGTAGCTACTAGCGGGGGGTACAATGAGCAGTTCTTC. Translation gives CASSVATSGGYNEQFF.

This rearrangement joins TRBV28 to TRBJ1-2, with D uncertain. This CDR3 has 14 residues. The V gene lost 3 bases and the J gene lost 5 bases, with 13 bases spanning the gap. Germline V lookup: CDR1 MDHEN, CDR2 SYDVKM. The CDR3, as DNA: TGTGCCAGCAGTTTCTCACTCCGGGAGTATGGCTACACCTTC. As protein: CASSFSLREYGYTF.

This chain connects TRBV5-1 to TRBJ2-5; 7 bases are shared with TRBD1. The J call may be wrong; the DNA end is better matched by TRBJ2-7. The CDR3 sequence is 15 residues long. Per germline, CDR1 SGHRS and CDR2 YFSETQ. CDR3 DNA sequence: TGCGCCAGCAGCTTGTATACAGGGGACCGTTACGAGCAGTACTTC. Protein: CASSLYTGDRYEQYF.

V gene TRBV6-1 combines with J gene TRBJ1-1, with D perhaps TRBD1 (5 bases). The CDR3 totals 16 residues. Germline CDR1 reads MNHNS; CDR2 reads SASEGT. V lost 1 base, J lost 1 base, and 13 bases lay in between. For the CDR3, the DNA is TGTGCCAGCAGTGAAGGAGTCGCCAGGGCGAACACTGAAGCTTTCTTT. It codes for CASSEGVARANTEAFF.

This chain joins TRBV5-3 and TRBJ2-3, with a possible D match to TRBD1 (6 bases). TRBV5-3 belongs to the ORF category, with a function that is uncertain. The germline V and J ends were trimmed by 2 bases and 4 bases, with 17 bases remaining between them. The CDR3 contains 16 residues. DNA for the CDR3: TGTGCCAGAAGCTTAACGCCACAGGGTCCCCCAGATACGCAGTATTTT. Amino acids: CARSLTPQGPPDTQYF.

This chain uses TRBV5-1 with TRBJ2-7; no clear D gene. The V end lost 1 base, the J end lost 0 bases, and 8 bases lay between the germline ends. The CDR3 is 14 residues long. The V gene's germline CDR1 is SGHRS and CDR2 YFSETQ. CDR3 nucleotide sequence: TGCGCCAGCAGCTTGTGGTACGGCTCCTACGAGCAGTACTTC. This gives the protein CASSLWYGSYEQYF.

The chain recombines TRBV6-5 with TRBJ1-2; TRBD1 matches 11 bases. CDR3 length equals 16 residues. Losses at the gene ends were 1 base for V and 4 bases for J; bases not matched to a gene: 5. Per the germline V gene, CDR1 is MNHEY and CDR2 is SVGAGI. The CDR3, as DNA: TGTGCCAGCAGTTACTACCGGGACAGGGGGGGCTATGGCTACACCTTC. Its protein is CASSYYRDRGGYGYTF.

The chain joins TRBV6-5 to TRBJ1-5, with 10 positions matching TRBD1. V dropped 5 bases and J dropped 5; count of bases not matched to a gene: 6. In germline, CDR1 is MNHEY, CDR2 SVGAGI. The CDR3 consists of 15 residues. CDR3 DNA: TGTGCCAGCAGTCCCGGACAGGGGGGATATCAGCCCCAGCATTTT. Encoded protein: CASSPGQGGYQPQHF.

Comments on this clone: The same CDR3 arises from other DNA sequences in this sample as well. The chain recombines TRBV18 with TRBJ1-1; D unresolved. V lost 2 bases and J 6 bases, leaving 10 bases between the germline ends. This CDR3 contains 13 residues. Germline V gene sequence: CDR1 KGHSH, CDR2 LQKENI. The CDR3 sequence: CASSPDGSPEAFF. The CDR3 DNA sequence: TGTGCCAGCTCACCAGACGGGAGCCCTGAAGCTTTCTTT.

J is TRBJ1-1 and V is TRBV20-1; D not certain. The CDR3 is made up of 11 amino acids. Looked up from germline, CDR1 is DFQATT and CDR2 is SNEGSKA (reference sequence). The ends were cut back, 5 bases at V and 3 bases at J, with 7 bases in the middle. DNA for the CDR3: TGCAGTGCTCTCAGTGACACTGAAGCTTTCTTT. Protein: CSALSDTEAFF.

This chain joins TRBV7-9 and TRBJ1-1, with 11 bases aligning to TRBD1. The CDR3 covers 17 residues. Germline CDR1 is SEHNR and CDR2 is FQNEAQ (reference sequence). After removal of 3 bases from V and 2 bases from J, the junction contained 8 bases not matched to a gene. In DNA, the CDR3 is TGTGCCAGCAGCTTTGGGGGGACAGGGGGAGGAAACACTGAAGCTTTCTTT. Protein: CASSFGGTGGGNTEAFF. The full variable domain, completed using reference TRBV7-9 and TRBJ1-1, is DTGVSQNPRHKITKRGQNVTFRCDPISEHNRLYWYRQTLGQGPEFLTYFQNEAQLEKSRLLSDRFSAERPKGSFSTLEIQRTEQGDSAMYLCASSFGGTGGGNTEAFFGQGTRLTVV.

The chain combines TRBV18 with TRBJ2-2, with 10 bases that match TRBD1. Germline-derived CDR1 and CDR2 are KGHSH and LQKENI. The CDR3 is 16 residues long. J lost 1 base, V lost 2 bases, and 1 base had no gene match. The CDR3 here is CASSPRTGGNTGELFF. The CDR3 DNA reads TGTGCCAGCTCACCAAGGACAGGGGGGAACACCGGGGAGCTGTTTTTT.

This rearrangement joins TRBV7-2 to TRBJ2-1; D is possibly TRBD2 (6 bases). Germline values: CDR1 SGHTA, CDR2 FQGNSA. V lost 2 bases to trimming and J lost 5 bases, with 13 bases between them. CDR3 length: 15 residues. CDR3 DNA: TGTGCCAGCAGCTTAAGCGGGTTGCAGAACAATGAGCAGTTCTTC. Translated, it gives CASSLSGLQNNEQFF.

CDR3 region: CASSLDFQGFTEAFF. CDR3 DNA sequence: TGTGCCAGCAGCTTGGATTTCCAGGGCTTCACTGAAGCTTTCTTT. This chain joins TRBV5-6 and TRBJ1-1, with D possibly TRBD1 on 5 matching bases. The CDR3 sequence is 15 residues long. V was cut by 0 bases and J by 4 bases, with 13 bases left in between. Germline CDR1 SGHDT, CDR2 YYEEEE. Complete variable domain (other parts from reference TRBV5-6 and TRBJ1-1): DAGVTQSPTHLIKTRGQQVTLRCSPKSGHDTVSWYQQALGQGPQFIFQYYEEEERQRGNFPDRFSGHQFPNYSSELNVNALLLGDSALYLCASSLDFQGFTEAFFGQGTRLTVV.

V usage is TRBV7-2 and J usage is TRBJ1-2; 9 bases line up with TRBD1. Trimming cost V 5 bases and J 7 bases; bases outside gene matches: 5. The CDR3 sequence is 13 residues long. Germline V CDR1 and CDR2: SGHTA, FQGNSA. The CDR3 DNA sequence: TGTGCCAGCAGCCAGGACAGGGGCCGTGGCTACACCTTC. It yields the protein CASSQDRGRGYTF.

A word on this clone: Other DNA sequences from this sample encode an identical CDR3 as well. This rearrangement joins TRBV11-3 to TRBJ2-7; perhaps TRBD2 as D (6 bases). The CDR3 consists of 17 residues. Trimming took off 7 bases at V and 4 bases at J, with 26 bases between the two ends. The germline gives CDR1 SGHNT, CDR2 YENEEA. The CDR3 DNA sequence: TGTGCCAGCACCCTAAGAAGGAGGCCAAAAGGGAGGTACGAGCAGTACTTC. This sequence encodes CASTLRRRPKGRYEQYF.

As DNA, the CDR3 is TGCGCCAGCAGCGTAGAGACAGGGCAGGGGCAGCCCCAGCATTTT. It translates to CASSVETGQGQPQHF. The chain employs TRBV5-1 and TRBJ1-5; 7 bases map to TRBD1. The CDR3 covers 15 residues. V shed 4 bases, J shed 7 bases, and the junction held 11 bases outside the gene matches. Germline V gives CDR1 SGHRS, CDR2 YFSETQ.

The rearrangement joins TRBV9 to TRBJ1-1; 8 bases match TRBD1. V lost 0 bases, J lost 3 bases, and 7 bases stayed unmatched. The CDR3 spans 16 residues. Germline V gives CDR1 SGDLS, CDR2 YYNGEE. CDR3 in amino acids: CASSVGPGGLDTEAFF. CDR3 nucleotides: TGTGCCAGCAGCGTAGGGCCAGGGGGCCTGGACACTGAAGCTTTCTTT.

The chain joins TRBV5-1 to TRBJ2-1, with 10 bases lining up with TRBD1. The CDR3 has 17 residues. Germline V gene data show CDR1 as SGHRS and CDR2 as YFSETQ. V was clipped by 0 bases and J by 4 bases; unmatched bases: 7. CDR3 in amino acids: CASSLGGTGASYNEQFF. CDR3 sequence (DNA): TGCGCCAGCAGCTTGGGTGGGACAGGGGCTAGTTACAATGAGCAGTTCTTC.

The chain recombines TRBV28 with TRBJ1-1; a weak D match, TRBD1 (5 bases). V was shortened by 3 bases and J by 5 bases, with 13 bases between the two germline ends. The CDR3 covers 14 residues. CDR1 and CDR2 (germline): MDHEN, SYDVKM. The CDR3: CASSFGRAVTEAFF. The CDR3 DNA follows: TGTGCCAGCAGTTTTGGCAGGGCCGTAACTGAAGCTTTCTTT. The complete variable domain, with remaining parts taken from reference TRBV28 and TRBJ1-1, reads DVKVTQSSRYLVKRTGEKVFLECVQDMDHENMFWYRQDPGLGLRLIYFSYDVKMKEKGDIPEGYSVSREKKERFSLILESASTNQTSMYLCASSFGRAVTEAFFGQGTRLTVV.

The rearrangement uses TRBV29-1 and TRBJ1-2; 9 bases match TRBD1. The germline V gene encodes CDR1 SQVTM and CDR2 ANQGSEA. The ends lost 5 bases at V and 0 bases at J; junction bases unmatched: 10. This CDR3 has 16 amino acids. CDR3 coding DNA: TGCAGCGTTTCTCGGACAGGGGTAGGAGCTAACTATGGCTACACCTTC. This encodes CSVSRTGVGANYGYTF. Together with reference TRBV29-1 and TRBJ1-2, the CDR3 gives the full variable domain: SAVISQKPSRDICQRGTSLTIQCQVDSQVTMMFWYRQQPGQSLTLIATANQGSEATYESGFVIDKFPISRPNLTFSTLTVSNMSPEDSSIYLCSVSRTGVGANYGYTFGSGTRLTVV.

In DNA, the CDR3 is TGTGCCACCAGCAGAGACCCCGGGGGGTCCTACGAGCAGTACTTC. Translating it yields CATSRDPGGSYEQYF. V usage is TRBV15 and J usage is TRBJ2-7; 7 bases are a match to TRBD2. CDR1 is LNHNV, CDR2 YYDKDF, per germline (reference sequence). J lost 1 base, V lost 0 bases, and 3 bases had no gene match. The CDR3 consists of 15 residues.

V gene TRBV5-4 combines with J gene TRBJ2-3, with a weak D call TRBD2 (5 bases). Per germline, CDR1 SGHNT and CDR2 YYREEE (reference sequence). V lost 0 bases, J lost 6 bases, and 17 bases lay in between. The CDR3 consists of 16 residues. The CDR3 DNA reads TGTGCCAGCAGCTTGGGTCTGCGGGTAGGCCCGGATACGCAGTATTTT. Translation gives CASSLGLRVGPDTQYF. Together with reference TRBV5-4 and TRBJ2-3, the CDR3 gives the full variable domain: ETGVTQSPTHLIKTRGQQVTLRCSSQSGHNTVSWYQQALGQGPQFIFQYYREEENGRGNFPPRFSGLQFPNYSSELNVNALELDDSALYLCASSLGLRVGPDTQYFGPGTRLTVL.